The clone carrying this TCR beta chain has at least ten counts. Clones were sequenced by immunoSEQ multiplex PCR, and TCRdb holds only the in-frame ones, with some missing. Among 250,000 to 350,000 clones listed, around 87% were seen once. Trimming removed 4 bases from V and 0 bases from J; junction bases left unmatched: 8. Germline V gene lookup returns CDR1 LNHDA and CDR2 SQIVND (reference sequence). CDR3 length equals 19 residues. This specimen belongs to a study of blood T cell repertoires in COVID-19. Cohort placement rested on clinical history that participants reported themselves. The sample comprised PBMCs or T cells enriched from blood (not recorded which). The sequence derives from a woman aged 25-40 years who had recovered from COVID-19. J is TRBJ2-2 and V is TRBV19; TRBD2 matches at 13 bases. In nucleotides, the CDR3 is TGTGCCAGTAGTACCGGGACTAGCGGGGATTACGCGAACACCGGGGAGCTGTTTTTT. As protein: CASSTGTSGDYANTGELFF.